This TCR beta chain derives from a study of Ad26.COV2.S vaccination and SARS-CoV-2 variants. Here immunoSEQ multiplex PCR was the method, and the copy in TCRdb shows in-frame clones only, minus some. Of fewer than 900,000 clones in the sample, around 90% were seen once. CDR1 is KGHSH and CDR2 is LQKENI in the germline V gene. The ends were cut back, 3 bases at V and 1 base at J, with 8 bases in the middle. CDR3 size: 14 residues. Treatment given: some 20 received Ad26.COV2.S at low or high dose, single or two shots; roughly 5 received placebo; per-sample allocation not given. Sampling was done on day 63 after the first vaccine or placebo injection.

The receptor comes from a person between 18 and 65 years old who received the Ad26.COV2.S COVID-19 vaccine or a placebo. The sample consisted of peripheral blood, taken in a trial of Ad26.COV2.S vaccine versus placebo. This chain uses TRBV18 with TRBJ2-3, with D maybe TRBD2 (6 bases). CDR3 residues: CASSPGTGTDTQYF. The CDR3 region has the DNA TGTGCCAGCTCACCCGGGACTGGCACAGATACGCAGTATTTT.